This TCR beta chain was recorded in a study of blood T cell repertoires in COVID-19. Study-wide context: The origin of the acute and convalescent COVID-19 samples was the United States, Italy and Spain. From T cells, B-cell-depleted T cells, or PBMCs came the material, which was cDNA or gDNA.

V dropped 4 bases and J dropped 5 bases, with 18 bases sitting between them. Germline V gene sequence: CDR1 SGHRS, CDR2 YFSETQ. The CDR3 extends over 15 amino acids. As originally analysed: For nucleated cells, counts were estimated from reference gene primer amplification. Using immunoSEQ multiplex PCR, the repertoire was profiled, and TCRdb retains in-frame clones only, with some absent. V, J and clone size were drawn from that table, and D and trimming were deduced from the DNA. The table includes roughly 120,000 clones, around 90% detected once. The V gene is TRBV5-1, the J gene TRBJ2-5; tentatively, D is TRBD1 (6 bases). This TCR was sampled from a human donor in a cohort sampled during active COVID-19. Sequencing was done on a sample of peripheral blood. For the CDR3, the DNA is TGCGCCAGCAGCACCTCTGCTAGGGGGTATGAGACCCAGTACTTC. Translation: CASSTSARGYETQYF.